This T cell receptor beta chain originates from a study of response to subunit inactivated influenza vaccine. Study results and caveats: Few additional T cells are recruited per seasonal influenza vaccination, authors suggested.

The junction had 6 bases not matched to a gene; V was cut back by 7 bases and J by 4 bases. The length of the CDR3 is 15 residues. The germline V gene has CDR1 SNHLY and CDR2 FYNNEI. Concerning this clonotype: Antigen unknown.

MiXCR, run by TCRdb on the RT-PCR reads, gives a single entry per CDR3 protein. The sample lists fewer than 650,000 distinct CDR3 sequences, 10% to 15% occurring once. The material sequenced was PBMCs from blood, taken about 40 days after vaccination. V gene TRBV2 combines with J gene TRBJ2-2; TRBD2 agrees at 10 bases. This clonotype was sampled from a man aged 45-60 years who received an inactivated influenza vaccine. CDR3 nucleotides: TGTGCCAGCAAAAGACTAGCGGGTATCACCGGGGAGCTGTTTTTT. Translation gives CASKRLAGITGELFF.